The source of this T cell receptor (beta chain) is a study of blood T cell repertoires in COVID-19. Cohort placement rested on clinical history that participants reported themselves. Assay used: immunoSEQ multiplex PCR; TCRdb lists only in-frame clones, some missing. Here the sample spans about 480,000 clones, roughly 90% being singletons. Germline V gene data show CDR1 as KGHDR and CDR2 as SFDVKD. The CDR3 is 16 residues long. J was trimmed by 6 bases and V by 3 bases; bases with no gene match: 10. Sequences were obtained from PBMCs or T cells enriched from blood (not recorded which). The source of this sequence is a woman in her thirties or forties who had recovered from COVID-19. V usage is TRBV24-1 and J usage is TRBJ2-3; 8 bases are a match to TRBD1. CDR3 loop: CATSDPPGGGRDTQYF. The CDR3 DNA follows: TGTGCCACCAGTGATCCGCCAGGGGGCGGGCGGGATACGCAGTATTTT.